This TCR beta chain was obtained from a study of blood T cell repertoires in COVID-19. Study-wide context: Sites across the United States, Italy and Spain contributed samples from acute and convalescent COVID-19. T cells, B-cell-depleted T cells, or PBMCs provided the cDNA or gDNA that served as material.

Source study methods: Amplification of reference gene primers provided the estimated nucleated cell counts. Profiling relied on immunoSEQ multiplex PCR, and the TCRdb table lists in-frame clones only, not all of them. The DNA gave D and trimming, while V, J and clone size come from that table. This sample has 97,000 or so clones, with around 74% found just once. The CDR3 is made up of 15 amino acids. J was trimmed by 3 bases and V by 1 base; bases with no gene match: 4. Germline V CDR1 and CDR2: SGHTA, FQGNSA. This sequence was found in a woman aged 80 or over with active or convalescent COVID-19. V usage is TRBV7-2 and J usage is TRBJ2-3; TRBD2 aligns across 7 bases. The sample was peripheral blood. CDR3 bases: TGTGCCAGCAGCTTAGTCCTAGCGGTAACAGATACGCAGTATTTT. It yields the protein CASSLVLAVTDTQYF. Full variable domain (remainder filled in from reference TRBV7-2 and TRBJ2-3): GAGVSQSPSNKVTEKGKDVELRCDPISGHTALYWYRQSLGQGLEFLIYFQGNSAPDKSGLPSDRFSAERTGGSVSTLTIQRTQQEDSAVYLCASSLVLAVTDTQYFGPGTRLTVL.